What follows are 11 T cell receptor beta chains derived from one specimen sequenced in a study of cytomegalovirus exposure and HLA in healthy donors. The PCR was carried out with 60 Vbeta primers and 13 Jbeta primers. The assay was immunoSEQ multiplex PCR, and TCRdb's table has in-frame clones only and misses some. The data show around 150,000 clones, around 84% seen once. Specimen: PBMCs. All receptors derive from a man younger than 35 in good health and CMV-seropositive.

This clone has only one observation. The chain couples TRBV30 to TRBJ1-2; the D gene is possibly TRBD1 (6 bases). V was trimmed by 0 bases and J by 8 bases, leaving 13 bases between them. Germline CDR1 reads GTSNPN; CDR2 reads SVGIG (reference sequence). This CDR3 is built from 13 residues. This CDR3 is CAWSVGAGDGYTF. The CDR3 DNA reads TGTGCCTGGAGTGTCGGGGCAGGGGACGGCTACACCTTC.

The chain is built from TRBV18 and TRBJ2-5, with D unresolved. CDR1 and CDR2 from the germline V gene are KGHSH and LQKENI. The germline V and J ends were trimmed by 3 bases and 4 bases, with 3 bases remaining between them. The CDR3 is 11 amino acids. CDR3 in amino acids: CASSPAETQYF. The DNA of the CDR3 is TGTGCCAGCTCACCGGCAGAGACCCAGTACTTC.

CDR3 DNA sequence: TGTGCCAGCAGTTTCCAGGCCTCCTACGAGCAGTACTTC. It specifies CASSFQASYEQYF. The gene calls are TRBV27 and TRBJ2-7; D unresolved. This CDR3 is built from 13 residues. V shed 3 bases and J shed 0 bases, with 6 bases lying between them. Germline lookup yields CDR1 MNHEY and CDR2 SMNVEV (reference sequence).

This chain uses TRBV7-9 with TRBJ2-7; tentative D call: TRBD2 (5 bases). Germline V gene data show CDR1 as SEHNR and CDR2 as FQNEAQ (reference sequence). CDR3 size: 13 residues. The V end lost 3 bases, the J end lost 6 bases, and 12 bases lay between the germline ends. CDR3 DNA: TGTGCCAGCAGCTTGGACTCTCCCAGCGAGCAGTACTTC. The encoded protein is CASSLDSPSEQYF.

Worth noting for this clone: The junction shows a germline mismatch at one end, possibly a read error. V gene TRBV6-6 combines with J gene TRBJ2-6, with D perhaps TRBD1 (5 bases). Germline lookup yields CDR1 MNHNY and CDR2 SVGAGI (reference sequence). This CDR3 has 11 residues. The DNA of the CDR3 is TGTGCCAGCACTGGGGCCAACGGCCTGACTTTC. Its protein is CASTGANGLTF.

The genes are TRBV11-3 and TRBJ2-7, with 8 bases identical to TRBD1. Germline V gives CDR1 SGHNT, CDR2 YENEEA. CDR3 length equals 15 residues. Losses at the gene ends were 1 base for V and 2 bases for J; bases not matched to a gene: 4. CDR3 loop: CASSLGTGYPYEQYF. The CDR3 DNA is TGTGCCAGCAGCTTAGGGACAGGGTACCCCTACGAGCAGTACTTC. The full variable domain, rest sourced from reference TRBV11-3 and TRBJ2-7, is EAGVVQSPRYKIIEKKQPVAFWCNPISGHNTLYWYLQNLGQGPELLIRYENEEAVDDSQLPKDRFSAERLKGVDSTLKIQPAELGDSAVYLCASSLGTGYPYEQYFGPGTRLTVT.

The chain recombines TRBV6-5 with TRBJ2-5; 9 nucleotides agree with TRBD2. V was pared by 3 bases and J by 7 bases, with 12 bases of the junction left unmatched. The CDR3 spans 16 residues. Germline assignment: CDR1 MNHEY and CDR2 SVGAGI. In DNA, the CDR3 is TGTGCCAGCAGTTATGTGTTGCGGGGGGGCCTAGGGACCCAGTACTTC. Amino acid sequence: CASSYVLRGGLGTQYF.

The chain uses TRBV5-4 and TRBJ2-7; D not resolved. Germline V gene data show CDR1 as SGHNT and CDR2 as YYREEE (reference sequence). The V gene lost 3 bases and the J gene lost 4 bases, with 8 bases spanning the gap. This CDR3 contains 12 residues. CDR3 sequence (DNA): TGTGCCAGCAGCTCTCCAGGTTACGAGCAGTACTTC. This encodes CASSSPGYEQYF.

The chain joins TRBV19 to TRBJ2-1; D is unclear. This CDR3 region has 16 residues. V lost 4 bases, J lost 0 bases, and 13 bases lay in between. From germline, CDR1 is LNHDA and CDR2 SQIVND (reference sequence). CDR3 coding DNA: TGTGCCAGTAGTAAGGCGGCCAAGAGCTCCTACAATGAGCAGTTCTTC. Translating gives CASSKAAKSSYNEQFF.

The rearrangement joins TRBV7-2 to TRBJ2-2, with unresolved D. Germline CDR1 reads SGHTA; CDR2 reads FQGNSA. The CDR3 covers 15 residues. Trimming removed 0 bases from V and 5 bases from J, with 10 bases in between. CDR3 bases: TGTGCCAGCAGCTTAGCGGGTCGGCGGACCGGGGAGCTGTTTTTT. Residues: CASSLAGRRTGELFF.

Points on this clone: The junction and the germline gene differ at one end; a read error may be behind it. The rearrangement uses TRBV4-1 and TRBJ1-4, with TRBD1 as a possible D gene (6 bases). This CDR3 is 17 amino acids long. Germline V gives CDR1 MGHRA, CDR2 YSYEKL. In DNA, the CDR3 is TGCGTCAGCAGCCACCTACCGGGACAACGAACTGCAGAAAAACTGTTTTTT. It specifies CVSSHLPGQRTAEKLFF.